A selection of T cell receptor beta chains follows, all from one sample in a study of T cell repertoires in cytomegalovirus infection. TCRdb redid the calling of the reads with MiXCR, one entry per CDR3 protein. Among under 95,000 distinct CDR3 sequences, roughly 44% were seen once, and the ten largest hold 85% to 95%. Their recognized antigens are unknown. Sequencing was performed on CD8+ T cells from cultured PBMCs, taken from culture after CMV antigen stimulation. The receptors were gathered from a human donor in good health (CMV status not recorded). Some clones in this sample may be carry-over from other donors' samples. Each CDR3 is given with its conserved first and last residue. Each record gives: D gene, J gene, clone size, V gene, CDR3 DNA, CDR3 protein. D genes are given only for firm matches. Not every row has a clone size; where given, it reads once, few, many or a size class.

>TRBD2|TRBJ2-1|-|TRBV20-1
TGCAGTGCTAGAGATCTCGGGCGGGGGGAATACAATGAGCAGTTCTTC
CSARDLGRGEYNEQFF
>TRBD1|TRBJ2-7|-|TRBV28
TGTGCCAGTAATTTCGGACAGGGCGGCGAGCAGTACTTC
CASNFGQGGEQYF
>-|TRBJ2-1|-|TRBV20-1
TGCAGTGCTTCCCCGGTGAGCTCCTACAATGAGCAGTTCTTC
CSASPVSSYNEQFF
>-|TRBJ2-7|-|TRBV7-2
TGTGCCGGCAGCTTAGTAAAAGCCTACGAGCAGTACTTC
CAGSLVKAYEQYF
>TRBD1|TRBJ1-1|few|TRBV12-3/TRBV12-4
TGTGCCAGCAGTCTCGGGACAGCTAATAACACTGAAGCTTTCTTT
CASSLGTANNTEAFF
>TRBD2|TRBJ2-1|few|TRBV28
TGTGCCAGCAGTTTAATCGGACTAGCGGGCCCCAATGAGCAGTTCTTC
CASSLIGLAGPNEQFF
>TRBD2|TRBJ2-1|few|TRBV6-1
TGTGCCAGCAGTGAGGGACTAGCGGGGGGGTACAATGAGCAGTTCTTC
CASSEGLAGGYNEQFF
>TRBD2|TRBJ2-1|few|TRBV6-2/TRBV6-3
TGTGCCAGCAGGACTAGCGGGAGTTATTACAATGAGCAGTTCTTC
CASRTSGSYYNEQFF
>-|TRBJ2-5|-|TRBV2
TGTGCCAGCAGTGAGGGGCGGCCGCACCAAGAGACCCAGTACTTC
CASSEGRPHQETQYF
>TRBD2|TRBJ2-1|-|TRBV7-8
TGTGCCAGCAGCTTAGCGGGCGGGACTAGCGGTTACAATGAGCAGTTCTTC
CASSLAGGTSGYNEQFF
>TRBD1|TRBJ1-2|-|TRBV7-9
TGTGCCAGCAGCCTCGGGACAGGGCTTGGCTACACCTTC
CASSLGTGLGYTF
>TRBD2|TRBJ2-1|few|TRBV5-1
TGCGCCAGCAGCCCCGGGACTAGCGAGTACAATGAGCAGTTCTTC
CASSPGTSEYNEQFF
>TRBD1|TRBJ2-7|few|TRBV28
TGTGCCAGCAGTTCGGGCTTTGGACAGGGGGCCTACGAGCAGTACTTC
CASSSGFGQGAYEQYF
>-|TRBJ1-3|-|TRBV28
TGTGCCAGCAGTGGCGACCCTCACTCTGGAAACACCATATATTTT
CASSGDPHSGNTIYF
>-|TRBJ2-7|few|TRBV7-6
TGTGCCAGCAGCTTACAGGGATTCGAGCAGTACTTC
CASSLQGFEQYF
>-|TRBJ1-3|few|TRBV7-8
TGTGCCAGCAGCTTTGGGGCGTCCCTTGGAAACACCATATATTTT
CASSFGASLGNTIYF
>TRBD2|TRBJ2-1|-|TRBV5-5
TGTGCCAGCAGCTTTCCGGCGGGAGGGGTCGATGAGCAGTTCTTC
CASSFPAGGVDEQFF
>-|TRBJ1-1|few|TRBV6-1
TGTGCCAGCAGGGAATGGGACCGGGAAGGGGAAGCTTTCTTT
CASREWDREGEAFF
>-|TRBJ2-7|-|TRBV7-6
TGTGCCAGCAGCTTAGGGAAAACGGGCTCCTCCTACGAGCAGTACTTC
CASSLGKTGSSYEQYF
>TRBD1|TRBJ2-2|few|TRBV3-1
TGTGCCAGCAGTCGGACAGGGGTGGACACCGGGGAGCTGTTTTTT
CASSRTGVDTGELFF